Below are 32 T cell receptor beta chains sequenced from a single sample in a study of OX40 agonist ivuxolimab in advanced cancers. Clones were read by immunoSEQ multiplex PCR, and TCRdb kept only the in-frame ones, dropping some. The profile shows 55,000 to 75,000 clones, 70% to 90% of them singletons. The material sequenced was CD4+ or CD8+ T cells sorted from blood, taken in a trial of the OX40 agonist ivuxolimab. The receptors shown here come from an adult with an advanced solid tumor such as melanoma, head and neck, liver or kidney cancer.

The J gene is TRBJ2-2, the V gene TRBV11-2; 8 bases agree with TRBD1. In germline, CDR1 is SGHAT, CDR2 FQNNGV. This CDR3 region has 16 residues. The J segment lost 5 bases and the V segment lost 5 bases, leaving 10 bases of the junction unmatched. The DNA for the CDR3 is TGTGCCAGCAGCCTTGGACAGGGACGGAGAACCGGGGAGCTGTTTTTT. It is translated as CASSLGQGRRTGELFF.

CDR3 protein: CASSAGLNEKLFF. DNA of the CDR3: TGTGCCAGCAGCGCCGGACTGAATGAAAAACTGTTTTTT. The chain carries TRBV11-1 and TRBJ1-4; D gene uncertain. This CDR3 is 13 amino acids long. Germline CDR1 SGHAT, CDR2 FQDESV (reference sequence). Trimming removed 5 bases at V and 5 bases at J, with 9 bases between.

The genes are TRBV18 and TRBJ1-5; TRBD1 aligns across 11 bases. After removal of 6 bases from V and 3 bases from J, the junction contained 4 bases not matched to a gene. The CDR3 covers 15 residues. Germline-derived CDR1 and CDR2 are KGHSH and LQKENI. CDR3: CASSRDRGINQPQHF. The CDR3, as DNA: TGTGCCAGCTCTCGGGACAGGGGGATCAATCAGCCCCAGCATTTT.

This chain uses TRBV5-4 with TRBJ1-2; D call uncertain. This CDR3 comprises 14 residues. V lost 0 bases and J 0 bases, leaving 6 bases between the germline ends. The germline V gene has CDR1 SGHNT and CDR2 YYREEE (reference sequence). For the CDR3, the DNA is TGTGCCAGCAGCTTGGACCCAGCTAACTATGGCTACACCTTC. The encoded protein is CASSLDPANYGYTF. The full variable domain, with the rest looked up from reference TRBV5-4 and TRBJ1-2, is ETGVTQSPTHLIKTRGQQVTLRCSSQSGHNTVSWYQQALGQGPQFIFQYYREEENGRGNFPPRFSGLQFPNYSSELNVNALELDDSALYLCASSLDPANYGYTFGSGTRLTVV.

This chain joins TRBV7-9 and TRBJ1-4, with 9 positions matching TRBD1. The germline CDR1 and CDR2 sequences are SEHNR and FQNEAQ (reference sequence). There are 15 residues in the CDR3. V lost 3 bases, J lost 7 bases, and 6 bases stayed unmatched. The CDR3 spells CASSLSTGGGEKLFF. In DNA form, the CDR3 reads TGTGCCAGCAGCTTGAGTACAGGGGGCGGTGAAAAACTGTTTTTT.

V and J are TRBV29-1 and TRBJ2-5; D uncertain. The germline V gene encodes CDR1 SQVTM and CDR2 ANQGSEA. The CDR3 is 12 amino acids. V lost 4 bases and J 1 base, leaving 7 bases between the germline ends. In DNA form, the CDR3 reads TGCAGCGTTGCTTGGGGCCAAGAGACCCAGTACTTC. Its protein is CSVAWGQETQYF.

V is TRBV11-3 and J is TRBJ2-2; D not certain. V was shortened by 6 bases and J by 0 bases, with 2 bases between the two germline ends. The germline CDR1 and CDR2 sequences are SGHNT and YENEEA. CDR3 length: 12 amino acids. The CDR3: CASSPNTGELFF. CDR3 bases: TGTGCCAGCAGTCCGAACACCGGGGAGCTGTTTTTT.

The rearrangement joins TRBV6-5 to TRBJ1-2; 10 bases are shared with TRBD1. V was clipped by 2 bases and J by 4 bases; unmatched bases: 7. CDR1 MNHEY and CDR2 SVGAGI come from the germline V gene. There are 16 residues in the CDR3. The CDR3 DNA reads TGTGCCAGCAGTTACCTCCGGACAGGGGGGTCCTATGGCTACACCTTC. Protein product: CASSYLRTGGSYGYTF.

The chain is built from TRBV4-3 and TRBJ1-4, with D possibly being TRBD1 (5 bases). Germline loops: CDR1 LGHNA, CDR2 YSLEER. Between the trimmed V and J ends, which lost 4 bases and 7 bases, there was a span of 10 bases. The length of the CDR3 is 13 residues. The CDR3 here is CASSRQGGEKLFF. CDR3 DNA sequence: TGCGCCAGCAGCCGTCAGGGAGGTGAAAAACTGTTTTTT.

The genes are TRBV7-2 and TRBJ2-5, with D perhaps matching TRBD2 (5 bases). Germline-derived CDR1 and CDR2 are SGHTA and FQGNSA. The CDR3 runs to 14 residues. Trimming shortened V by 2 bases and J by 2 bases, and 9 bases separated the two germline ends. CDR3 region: CASSLQAVQETQYF. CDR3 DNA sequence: TGTGCCAGCAGCTTACAAGCGGTGCAAGAGACCCAGTACTTC.

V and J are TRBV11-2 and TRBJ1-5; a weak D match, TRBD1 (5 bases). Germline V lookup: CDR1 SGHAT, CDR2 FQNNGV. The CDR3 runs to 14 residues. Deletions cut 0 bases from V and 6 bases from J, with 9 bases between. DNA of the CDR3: TGTGCCAGCAGCTTAGATCACAGGAGTCAGCCCCAGCATTTT. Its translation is CASSLDHRSQPQHF.

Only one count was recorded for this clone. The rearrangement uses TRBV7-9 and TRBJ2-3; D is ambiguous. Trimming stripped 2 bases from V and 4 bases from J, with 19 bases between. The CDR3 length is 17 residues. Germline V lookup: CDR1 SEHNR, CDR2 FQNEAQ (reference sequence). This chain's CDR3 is CASSLQSVGTGADTQYF. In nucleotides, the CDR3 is TGTGCCAGCAGCTTACAGTCAGTGGGAACTGGTGCAGATACGCAGTATTTT.

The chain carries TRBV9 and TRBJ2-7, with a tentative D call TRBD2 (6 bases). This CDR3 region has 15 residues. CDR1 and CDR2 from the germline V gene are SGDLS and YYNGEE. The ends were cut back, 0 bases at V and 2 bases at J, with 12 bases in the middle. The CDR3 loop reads CASSVDDSGPYEQYF. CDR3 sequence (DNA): TGTGCCAGCAGCGTAGATGATAGCGGACCCTACGAGCAGTACTTC.

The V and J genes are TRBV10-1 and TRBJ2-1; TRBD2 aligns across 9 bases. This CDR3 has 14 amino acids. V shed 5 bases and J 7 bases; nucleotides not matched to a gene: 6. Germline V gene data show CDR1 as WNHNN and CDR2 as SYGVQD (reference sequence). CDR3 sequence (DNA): TGCGCCAGCAGTAGCAGCGGGAGGTTTAATGAGCAGTTCTTC. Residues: CASSSSGRFNEQFF.

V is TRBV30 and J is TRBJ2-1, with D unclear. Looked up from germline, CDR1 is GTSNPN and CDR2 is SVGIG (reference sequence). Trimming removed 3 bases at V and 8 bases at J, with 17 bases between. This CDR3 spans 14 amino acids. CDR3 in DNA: TGTGCCTGGAGGGCCCTTAGCTCCATCTATGAGCAGTTCTTC. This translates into CAWRALSSIYEQFF.

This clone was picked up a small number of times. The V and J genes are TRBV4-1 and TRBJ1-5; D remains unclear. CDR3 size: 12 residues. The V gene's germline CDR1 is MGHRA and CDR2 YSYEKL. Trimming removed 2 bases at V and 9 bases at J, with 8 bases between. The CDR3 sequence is CASSQPEGPQHF. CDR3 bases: TGCGCCAGCAGCCAACCCGAAGGGCCCCAGCATTTT.

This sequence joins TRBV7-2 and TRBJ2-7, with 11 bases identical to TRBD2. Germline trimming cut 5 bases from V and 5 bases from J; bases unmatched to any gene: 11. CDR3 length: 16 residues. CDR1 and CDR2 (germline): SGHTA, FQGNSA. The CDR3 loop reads CASSRSLAGGSDEQYF. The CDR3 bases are TGTGCCAGCAGCCGATCATTAGCGGGAGGGAGCGACGAGCAGTACTTC.

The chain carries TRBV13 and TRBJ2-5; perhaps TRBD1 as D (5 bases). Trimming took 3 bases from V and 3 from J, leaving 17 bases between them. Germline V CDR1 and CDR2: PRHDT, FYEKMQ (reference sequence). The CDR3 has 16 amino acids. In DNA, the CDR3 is TGTGCCAGCAGCTTTACAACAGGAGAAGAAGAAGAGACCCAGTACTTC. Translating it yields CASSFTTGEEEETQYF. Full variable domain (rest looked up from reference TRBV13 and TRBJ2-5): AAGVIQSPRHLIKEKRETATLKCYPIPRHDTVYWYQQGPGQDPQFLISFYEKMQSDKGSIPDRFSAQQFSDYHSELNMSSLELGDSALYFCASSFTTGEEEETQYFGPGTRLLVL.

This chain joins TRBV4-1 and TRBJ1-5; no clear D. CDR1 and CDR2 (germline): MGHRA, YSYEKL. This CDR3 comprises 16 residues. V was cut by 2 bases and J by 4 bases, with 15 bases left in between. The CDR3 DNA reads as TGCGCCAGCAGCCAACCTGAGTCCACGGGGAATCAGCCCCAGCATTTT. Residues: CASSQPESTGNQPQHF.

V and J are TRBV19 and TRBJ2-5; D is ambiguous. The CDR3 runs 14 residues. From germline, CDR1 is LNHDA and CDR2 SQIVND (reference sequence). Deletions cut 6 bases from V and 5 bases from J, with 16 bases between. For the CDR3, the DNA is TGTGCCAGTAGCGGGCAGGTCTCCGAGGAGACCCAGTACTTC. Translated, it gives CASSGQVSEETQYF.

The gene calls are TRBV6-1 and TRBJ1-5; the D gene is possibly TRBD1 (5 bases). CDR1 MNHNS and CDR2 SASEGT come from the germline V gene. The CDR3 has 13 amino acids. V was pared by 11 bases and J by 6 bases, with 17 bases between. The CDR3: CALSGGAGQPQHF. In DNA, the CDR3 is TGTGCCCTCTCGGGTGGGGCGGGTCAGCCCCAGCATTTT.

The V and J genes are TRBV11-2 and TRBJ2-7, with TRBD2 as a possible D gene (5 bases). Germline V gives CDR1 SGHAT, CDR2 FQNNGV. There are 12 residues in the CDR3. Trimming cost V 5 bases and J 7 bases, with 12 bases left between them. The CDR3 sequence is CASSTRTREQYF. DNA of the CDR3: TGTGCCAGCAGCACCCGGACTCGGGAGCAGTACTTC.

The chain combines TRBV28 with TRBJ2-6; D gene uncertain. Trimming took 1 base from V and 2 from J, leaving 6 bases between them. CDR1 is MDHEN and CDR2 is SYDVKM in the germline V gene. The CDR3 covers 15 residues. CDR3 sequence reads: CASSLLAAGANVLTF. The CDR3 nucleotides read TGTGCCAGCAGTTTATTGGCAGCTGGGGCCAACGTCCTGACTTTC. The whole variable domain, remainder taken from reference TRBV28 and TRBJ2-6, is DVKVTQSSRYLVKRTGEKVFLECVQDMDHENMFWYRQDPGLGLRLIYFSYDVKMKEKGDIPEGYSVSREKKERFSLILESASTNQTSMYLCASSLLAAGANVLTFGAGSRLTVL.

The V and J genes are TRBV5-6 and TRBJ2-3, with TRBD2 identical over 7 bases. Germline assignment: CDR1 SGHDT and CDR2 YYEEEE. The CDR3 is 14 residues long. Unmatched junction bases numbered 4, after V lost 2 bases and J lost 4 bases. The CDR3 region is CASSFPGRSDTQYF. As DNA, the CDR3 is TGTGCCAGCAGCTTCCCCGGGAGGTCAGATACGCAGTATTTT.

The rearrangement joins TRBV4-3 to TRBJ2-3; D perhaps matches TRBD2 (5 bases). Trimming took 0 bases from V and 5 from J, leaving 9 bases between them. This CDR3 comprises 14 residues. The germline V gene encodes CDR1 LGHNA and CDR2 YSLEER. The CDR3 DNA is TGCGCCAGCAGCCAAGATGTCGGGGTAGATACGCAGTATTTT. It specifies CASSQDVGVDTQYF.

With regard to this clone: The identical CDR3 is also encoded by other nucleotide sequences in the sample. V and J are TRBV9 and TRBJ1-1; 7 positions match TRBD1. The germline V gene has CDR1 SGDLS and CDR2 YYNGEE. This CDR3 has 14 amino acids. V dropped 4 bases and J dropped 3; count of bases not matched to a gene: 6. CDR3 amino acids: CASSKRQGDTEAFF. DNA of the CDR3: TGTGCCAGCAGCAAACGACAGGGTGACACTGAAGCTTTCTTT.

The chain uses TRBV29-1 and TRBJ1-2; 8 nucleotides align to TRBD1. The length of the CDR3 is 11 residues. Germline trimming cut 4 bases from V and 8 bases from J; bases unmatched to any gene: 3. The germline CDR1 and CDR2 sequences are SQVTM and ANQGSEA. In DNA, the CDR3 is TGCAGCGTTGTAGCAGGGGGCGGCTACACCTTC. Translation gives CSVVAGGGYTF. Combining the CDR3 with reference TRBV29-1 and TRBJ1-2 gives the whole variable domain SAVISQKPSRDICQRGTSLTIQCQVDSQVTMMFWYRQQPGQSLTLIATANQGSEATYESGFVIDKFPISRPNLTFSTLTVSNMSPEDSSIYLCSVVAGGGYTFGSGTRLTVV.

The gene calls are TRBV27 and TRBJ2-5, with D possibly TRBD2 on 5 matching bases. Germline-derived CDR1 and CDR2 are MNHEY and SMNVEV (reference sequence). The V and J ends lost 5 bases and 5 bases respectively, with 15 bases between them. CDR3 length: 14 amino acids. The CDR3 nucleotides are TGTGCCAGCAGTCCCCGGCTCTCGGGGGAGACCCAGTACTTC. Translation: CASSPRLSGETQYF.

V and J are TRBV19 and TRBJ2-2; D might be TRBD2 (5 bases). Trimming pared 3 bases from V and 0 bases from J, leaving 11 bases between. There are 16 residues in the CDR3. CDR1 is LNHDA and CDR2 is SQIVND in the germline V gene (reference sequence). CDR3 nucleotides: TGTGCCAGTAGTATGGAGGCAGGCGCGAACACCGGGGAGCTGTTTTTT. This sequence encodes CASSMEAGANTGELFF.

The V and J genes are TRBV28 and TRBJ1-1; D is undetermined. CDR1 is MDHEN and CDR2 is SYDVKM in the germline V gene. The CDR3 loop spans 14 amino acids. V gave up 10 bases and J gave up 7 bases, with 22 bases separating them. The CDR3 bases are TGTGCCATCTTGGCGGGCGGGCGGAAAAATGAAGCTTTCTTT. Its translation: CAILAGGRKNEAFF.

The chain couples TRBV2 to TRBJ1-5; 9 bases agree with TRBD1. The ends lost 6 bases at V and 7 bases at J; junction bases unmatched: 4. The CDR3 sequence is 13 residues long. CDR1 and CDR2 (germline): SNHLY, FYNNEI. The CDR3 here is CASSRDRDQPQHF. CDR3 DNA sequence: TGTGCCAGCAGCCGGGACAGGGACCAGCCCCAGCATTTT.

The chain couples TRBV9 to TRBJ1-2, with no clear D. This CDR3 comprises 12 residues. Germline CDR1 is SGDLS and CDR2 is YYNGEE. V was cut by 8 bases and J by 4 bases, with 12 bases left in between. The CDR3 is CASNRLGYGYTF. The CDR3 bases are TGTGCCAGTAACCGTCTTGGCTATGGCTACACCTTC.